One and the same sample provided the 20 T cell receptor beta chains below, sequenced in a study of OX40 agonist ivuxolimab in advanced cancers. TCRdb's copy holds only in-frame clones and misses some; the assay was immunoSEQ multiplex PCR. Of 75,000 to 100,000 clones in the sample, 65% to 90% were seen once. This specimen was CD4+ or CD8+ T cells sorted from blood, taken in a trial of the OX40 agonist ivuxolimab. These receptors all come from an adult with an advanced solid tumor such as melanoma, head and neck, liver or kidney cancer.

In its sample, this clone was seen a few times. V is TRBV2 and J is TRBJ1-2; D is uncertain. CDR1 SNHLY and CDR2 FYNNEI come from the germline V gene. V lost 5 bases and J lost 0, with 7 bases in between. This CDR3 is 13 amino acids long. CDR3 sequence (DNA): TGTGCCAGCAGTTTAGGTGCTAACTATGGCTACACCTTC. Translated: CASSLGANYGYTF.

V and J are TRBV7-2 and TRBJ1-5; D remains ambiguous. Looked up from germline, CDR1 is SGHTA and CDR2 is FQGNSA. Between the trimmed V and J ends, which lost 5 bases and 6 bases, there was a span of 11 bases. The CDR3 is 13 amino acids. The CDR3 sequence is CASSLSYGQPQHF. CDR3 coding DNA: TGTGCCAGCAGCCTATCGTACGGTCAGCCCCAGCATTTT.

This sequence joins TRBV2 and TRBJ1-5; D is unresolved. This CDR3 has 13 amino acids. V lost 5 bases, J lost 0 bases, and 5 bases lay in between. The germline V gene has CDR1 SNHLY and CDR2 FYNNEI. The chain's CDR3 is CASSLYSNQPQHF. The CDR3 coding sequence is TGTGCCAGCAGTCTATATAGCAATCAGCCCCAGCATTTT. Full variable domain (rest looked up from reference TRBV2 and TRBJ1-5): EPEVTQTPSHQVTQMGQEVILRCVPISNHLYFYWYRQILGQKVEFLVSFYNNEISEKSEIFDDQFSVERPDGSNFTLKIRSTKLEDSAMYFCASSLYSNQPQHFGDGTRLSIL.

The genes are TRBV11-2 and TRBJ2-3; TRBD1 agrees at 8 bases. CDR3 size: 16 residues. With 4 bases clipped from V and 2 bases from J, the junction kept 8 bases outside the gene matches. CDR1 is SGHAT, CDR2 FQNNGV, per germline. The CDR3 coding sequence is TGTGCCAGCAGCTCGGGACAGGTTACGTTCACAGATACGCAGTATTTT. This sequence encodes CASSSGQVTFTDTQYF.

This rearrangement joins TRBV9 to TRBJ2-6; tentatively, D is TRBD1 (5 bases). The germline CDR1 and CDR2 sequences are SGDLS and YYNGEE. The CDR3 spans 15 residues. The germline V and J ends were trimmed by 4 bases and 2 bases, with 10 bases remaining between them. The CDR3 is CASSTSGTGANVLTF. CDR3 coding DNA: TGTGCCAGCAGCACCTCAGGGACTGGGGCCAACGTCCTGACTTTC.

This clone was counted a few times. The genes are TRBV5-1 and TRBJ1-2; D might be TRBD1 (5 bases). CDR3 length: 13 amino acids. The V gene lost 4 bases and the J gene lost 6 bases, with 13 bases spanning the gap. Germline V gene lookup returns CDR1 SGHRS and CDR2 YFSETQ. The CDR3 loop reads CASSPEGIDGYTF. The CDR3 coding sequence is TGCGCCAGCAGCCCTGAGGGGATTGATGGCTACACCTTC.

The chain couples TRBV7-6 to TRBJ1-1; D possibly corresponds to TRBD1 (6 bases). CDR3 length: 18 amino acids. The V gene's germline CDR1 is SGHVS and CDR2 FNYEAQ. V was trimmed by 2 bases and J by 7 bases, leaving 26 bases between them. As DNA, the CDR3 is TGTGCCAGCAGCTTAAACCCTATTAAACAGGGTTCCGGGGGTGAAGCTTTCTTT. This encodes CASSLNPIKQGSGGEAFF.

This clone was counted a few times. The CDR3 DNA is TGTGCCAGCTCACCACCAATATCGCGGGAGCCAGATACGCAGTATTTT. Protein: CASSPPISREPDTQYF. J is TRBJ2-3 and V is TRBV18, with TRBD2 identical over 7 bases. Germline CDR1 and CDR2: KGHSH and LQKENI. The CDR3 contains 16 residues. V shed 0 bases, J shed 4 bases, and the junction held 7 bases outside the gene matches.

This chain connects TRBV6-6 to TRBJ2-3; 9 positions match TRBD1. The CDR3 runs to 16 residues. Germline lookup yields CDR1 MNHNY and CDR2 SVGAGI (reference sequence). V dropped 4 bases and J dropped 3; count of bases not matched to a gene: 8. CDR3 in DNA: TGTGCCAGCAGTTCCCAGACAGGGGGTAGGACAGATACGCAGTATTTT. It yields the protein CASSSQTGGRTDTQYF.

There are a few counts of this clone. The CDR3 DNA reads as TGTGCCAGCAGTTACGGGACAGGGGTTTCTGGCTACACCTTC. Its protein is CASSYGTGVSGYTF. The chain is built from TRBV6-6 and TRBJ1-2; 10 positions agree with TRBD1. Unmatched junction bases numbered 4, after V lost 2 bases and J lost 7 bases. This CDR3 has 14 residues. The germline V gene encodes CDR1 MNHNY and CDR2 SVGAGI (reference sequence).

The chain combines TRBV5-1 with TRBJ2-7; 9 nucleotides line up with TRBD2. Looked up from germline, CDR1 is SGHRS and CDR2 is YFSETQ. V was pared by 0 bases and J by 4 bases, with 8 bases of the junction left unmatched. The CDR3 covers 16 residues. The CDR3 is CASSLAGQAGGYEQYF. The DNA for the CDR3 is TGCGCCAGCAGCTTGGCCGGGCAAGCGGGAGGTTACGAGCAGTACTTC. The whole variable domain, filled in from reference TRBV5-1 and TRBJ2-7, reads KAGVTQTPRYLIKTRGQQVTLSCSPISGHRSVSWYQQTPGQGLQFLFEYFSETQRNKGNFPGRFSGRQFSNSRSEMNVSTLELGDSALYLCASSLAGQAGGYEQYFGPGTRLTVT.

This chain links TRBV18 with TRBJ2-3; tentatively, D is TRBD1 or TRBD2 (6 bases each). The V end lost 0 bases, the J end lost 0 bases, and 10 bases lay between the germline ends. CDR1 KGHSH and CDR2 LQKENI come from the germline V gene. The CDR3 contains 16 residues. The CDR3 here is CASSPPGGLSTDTQYF. In DNA, the CDR3 is TGTGCCAGCTCACCACCTGGGGGGCTTAGCACAGATACGCAGTATTTT.

The chain recombines TRBV6-5 with TRBJ1-1; no firm D call. From germline, CDR1 is MNHEY and CDR2 SVGAGI. Trimming left V 0 bases short and J 6 bases short, with 2 bases between. CDR3 length: 11 residues. DNA of the CDR3: TGTGCCAGCAGTTACTCGTCTGAAGCTTTCTTT. Its translation is CASSYSSEAFF.

V and J are TRBV11-3 and TRBJ2-1; D may be TRBD2 (6 bases). The CDR3 has 15 residues. With 2 bases removed from V and 9 bases from J, the gap between germline ends came to 17 bases. Germline CDR1 is SGHNT and CDR2 is YENEEA. In nucleotides, the CDR3 is TGTGCCAGCAGCTTACAGGGAAGCGGGTGGGTTGAGCAGTTCTTC. Its protein product is CASSLQGSGWVEQFF.

The chain is built from TRBV6-6 and TRBJ2-3; D is perhaps TRBD1 (6 bases). This CDR3 spans 15 amino acids. Germline CDR1 and CDR2: MNHNY and SVGAGI (reference sequence). Trimming cost V 7 bases and J 4 bases, with 18 bases left between them. CDR3 in amino acids: CASNLRPAGADTQYF. DNA for the CDR3: TGTGCCAGCAACCTCAGACCGGCAGGGGCAGATACGCAGTATTTT.

The chain couples TRBV19 to TRBJ1-4; D is unclear. V was clipped by 5 bases and J by 5 bases, with 15 bases between them. CDR1 and CDR2 (germline): LNHDA, SQIVND (reference sequence). The CDR3 has 15 residues. For the CDR3, the DNA is TGTGCCAGTAGTCTTTGGACGCGGGGAAATGAAAAACTGTTTTTT. Translated: CASSLWTRGNEKLFF.

The V call is TRBV6-1, the J call TRBJ2-2; 10 bases align to TRBD1. CDR3 length: 16 residues. Germline V gene sequence: CDR1 MNHNS, CDR2 SASEGT. The V and J ends lost 4 bases and 4 bases, in that order; junction bases with no gene match: 6. Here the CDR3 reads CASSAAGTGVTGELFF. The CDR3 region has the DNA TGTGCCAGCAGTGCCGCCGGGACAGGGGTCACCGGGGAGCTGTTTTTT.

This clone was counted only a few times. The gene calls are TRBV19 and TRBJ1-5; no clear D. Trimming removed 3 bases from V and 3 bases from J, with 12 bases in between. CDR1 and CDR2 from the germline V gene are LNHDA and SQIVND (reference sequence). The CDR3 has 15 residues. The CDR3 is CASSMDGRPNQPQHF. The DNA for the CDR3 is TGTGCCAGTAGTATGGACGGGAGGCCCAATCAGCCCCAGCATTTT. Full variable domain (outside the CDR3, taken from reference TRBV19 and TRBJ1-5): DGGITQSPKYLFRKEGQNVTLSCEQNLNHDAMYWYRQDPGQGLRLIYYSQIVNDFQKGDIAEGYSVSREKKESFPLTVTSAQKNPTAFYLCASSMDGRPNQPQHFGDGTRLSIL.

The rearrangement joins TRBV7-3 to TRBJ2-3, with 10 bases aligning to TRBD2. The CDR3 has 15 amino acids. The germline gives CDR1 SGHTA, CDR2 FQGTGA. With 3 bases clipped from V and 2 bases from J, the junction kept 2 bases outside the gene matches. CDR3 sequence reads: CASSFGLAVTDTQYF. The CDR3 nucleotides are TGTGCCAGCAGCTTCGGACTAGCGGTCACAGATACGCAGTATTTT.

J is TRBJ2-7 and V is TRBV6-1; 7 bases map to TRBD1. CDR1 and CDR2 from the germline V gene are MNHNS and SASEGT. V trimming: 4 bases; J trimming: 4 bases; junction bases outside the gene matches: 4. This CDR3 has 13 residues. In DNA form, the CDR3 reads TGTGCCAGCAGTGGACGACAGGGATACGAGCAGTACTTC. It codes for CASSGRQGYEQYF.